This paragraph reports one TCR beta chain. Both 60 Vbeta primers and 13 Jbeta primers went into the PCR. Some clones are missing from TCRdb's copy, which holds only in-frame ones; the method was immunoSEQ multiplex PCR. This sample carries about 190,000 clones, roughly 86% of them seen once, and the ten largest clones take about 3%. The CDR3 extends over 14 amino acids. Trimming removed 0 bases at V and 9 bases at J, with 9 bases between. Germline V CDR1 and CDR2: MNHEY, SVGAGI. The source of the sample is a study of cytomegalovirus exposure and HLA in healthy donors. The chain couples TRBV6-5 to TRBJ1-6; D remains unclear. The source is a man in his forties in good health and CMV-seropositive. Sequences were obtained from PBMCs. CDR3 sequence (DNA): TGTGCCAGCAGTTACTCCTTGAGTGGTTCACCCCTCCACTTT. Translating gives CASSYSLSGSPLHF.